These 13 T cell receptor beta chains were sequenced from one sample in a study of shared clonotypes between healthy human individuals. The assay was immunoSEQ multiplex PCR, and TCRdb's table has in-frame clones only and misses some. The repertoire holds approximately 480,000 clones, approximately 79% seen once, with under 15% in the top ten. Sequencing was done on a sample of PBMCs. These receptors originate from a middle-aged woman in good health. Some clones in this sample may be carry-over from other donors' samples.

The gene calls are TRBV9 and TRBJ2-3; TRBD2 aligns across 8 bases. The CDR3 is 14 amino acids. The germline V gene has CDR1 SGDLS and CDR2 YYNGEE. With V trimmed by 5 bases and J by 4 bases, 6 bases remained unmatched. The CDR3 coding sequence is TGTGCCAGCAGTGTGACCGGGGGGGCAGATACGCAGTATTTT. Its protein product is CASSVTGGADTQYF.

In this sample, this clone turned up once. The chain joins TRBV7-3 to TRBJ2-1; TRBD2 might be the D (6 bases). Looked up from germline, CDR1 is SGHTA and CDR2 is FQGTGA. The CDR3 is made up of 11 amino acids. V lost 5 bases, J lost 10 bases, and 9 bases lay in between. CDR3 amino acids: CASSQSGEQFF. Here the CDR3 DNA reads TGTGCCAGCAGCCAAAGCGGGGAGCAGTTCTTC.

This sequence joins TRBV28 and TRBJ1-1, with 9 nucleotides matching TRBD1. The CDR3 runs 13 residues. V trimming: 6 bases; J trimming: 5 bases; junction bases outside the gene matches: 4. The germline V gene encodes CDR1 MDHEN and CDR2 SYDVKM. For the CDR3, the DNA is TGTGCCAGCAGACCGGGACAGGGTACTGAAGCTTTCTTT. Its translation is CASRPGQGTEAFF.

The chain employs TRBV6-5 and TRBJ1-5; D remains ambiguous. Trimming stripped 4 bases from V and 1 base from J, with 11 bases between. The CDR3 runs 15 residues. CDR1 and CDR2 (germline): MNHEY, SVGAGI. This chain's CDR3 is CASSLKGQSNQPQHF. CDR3 DNA sequence: TGTGCCAGCAGTTTAAAAGGGCAAAGCAATCAGCCCCAGCATTTT.

The V and J genes are TRBV21-1 and TRBJ2-1; the table's TRBD1 call for D was not verified on the DNA. TRBV21-1 is annotated as a pseudogene. This CDR3 comprises 17 residues. CDR3 amino acids: CASSKEGGAGGKDEQFF. The CDR3 DNA sequence: TGTGCCAGCAGCAAAGAAGGTGGGGCAGGGGGCAAGGATGAGCAGTTCTTC.

This clone was found a few times. The CDR3 region has the DNA TGTGCCAGCAGTTTGAGGACAGGGGGTGGTTACGAGCAGTACTTC. Translation gives CASSLRTGGGYEQYF. The gene calls are TRBV27 and TRBJ2-7; 10 bases are shared with TRBD1. The CDR3 is 15 amino acids. CDR1 and CDR2 from the germline V gene are MNHEY and SMNVEV (reference sequence). The ends lost 3 bases at V and 4 bases at J; junction bases unmatched: 6.

V and J are TRBV5-1 and TRBJ2-5, with D possibly being TRBD1 (8 bases). The CDR3 totals 14 residues. Trimming removed 4 bases at V and 2 bases at J, with 12 bases between. Germline V CDR1 and CDR2: SGHRS, YFSETQ. The CDR3 spells CASSEQGGQETQYF. The CDR3 DNA reads as TGCGCCAGCAGCGAACAGGGGGGGCAAGAGACCCAGTACTTC. Based on the CDR3 plus reference TRBV5-1 and TRBJ2-5, the full variable domain is KAGVTQTPRYLIKTRGQQVTLSCSPISGHRSVSWYQQTPGQGLQFLFEYFSETQRNKGNFPGRFSGRQFSNSRSEMNVSTLELGDSALYLCASSEQGGQETQYFGPGTRLLVL.

This chain joins TRBV28 and TRBJ2-1; no clear D gene. CDR1 and CDR2 (germline): MDHEN, SYDVKM. The V end lost 2 bases, the J end lost 9 bases, and 20 bases lay between the germline ends. The CDR3 totals 16 residues. CDR3 sequence reads: CASSLVGNRVGSEQFF. DNA of the CDR3: TGTGCCAGCAGTTTAGTGGGTAATAGGGTGGGTTCTGAGCAGTTCTTC.

This clone was observed a few times. The V and J genes are TRBV7-3 and TRBJ2-1; 8 bases agree with TRBD2. The V gene's germline CDR1 is SGHTA and CDR2 FQGTGA. CDR3 size: 15 residues. The ends lost 4 bases at V and 0 bases at J; junction bases unmatched: 2. This chain's CDR3 is CASSSLAGSYNEQFF. The CDR3 DNA reads TGTGCCAGCAGCTCGCTAGCGGGCTCCTACAATGAGCAGTTCTTC.

This chain links TRBV10-2 with TRBJ2-1; maybe TRBD1 (6 bases). The length of the CDR3 is 14 residues. Trimming pared 4 bases from V and 3 bases from J, leaving 10 bases between. CDR1 WSHSY and CDR2 SAAADI come from the germline V gene. CDR3 bases: TGCGCCAGCAGTGTGCAGGGGAACTACAATGAGCAGTTCTTC. This translates into CASSVQGNYNEQFF.

The chain uses TRBV5-1 and TRBJ2-5; 8 positions agree with TRBD2. The CDR3 extends over 16 amino acids. V lost 4 bases, J lost 4 bases, and 12 bases stayed unmatched. The V gene's germline CDR1 is SGHRS and CDR2 YFSETQ. The CDR3, as DNA: TGCGCCAGCAGCCCGGGACTAGTCGGAGGGGGAGAGACCCAGTACTTC. Amino acid sequence: CASSPGLVGGGETQYF. Full variable domain (rest looked up from reference TRBV5-1 and TRBJ2-5): KAGVTQTPRYLIKTRGQQVTLSCSPISGHRSVSWYQQTPGQGLQFLFEYFSETQRNKGNFPGRFSGRQFSNSRSEMNVSTLELGDSALYLCASSPGLVGGGETQYFGPGTRLLVL.

This clone was seen a few times. This sequence joins TRBV19 and TRBJ1-1; D is unresolved. Germline CDR1 and CDR2: LNHDA and SQIVND (reference sequence). V was clipped by 0 bases and J by 5 bases, with 16 bases between them. The CDR3 extends over 16 amino acids. As DNA, the CDR3 is TGTGCCAGTAGTATAGATCATGGCAGATTGTTGACTGAAGCTTTCTTT. Residues: CASSIDHGRLLTEAFF.

With regard to this clone: It differs at one base from a far larger clone, so likely a read error. Different DNA sequences within this sample yield the same CDR3. The CDR3 nucleotides are TGTGCCAGCAGTTACTCGTCTGGGGCCAACGTCCTGACTTTC. This codes for CASSYSSGANVLTF. This chain uses TRBV6-5 with TRBJ2-6; no clear D gene. The CDR3 covers 14 residues. V lost 0 bases to trimming and J lost 1 base, with 1 base between them. The germline gives CDR1 MNHEY, CDR2 SVGAGI.